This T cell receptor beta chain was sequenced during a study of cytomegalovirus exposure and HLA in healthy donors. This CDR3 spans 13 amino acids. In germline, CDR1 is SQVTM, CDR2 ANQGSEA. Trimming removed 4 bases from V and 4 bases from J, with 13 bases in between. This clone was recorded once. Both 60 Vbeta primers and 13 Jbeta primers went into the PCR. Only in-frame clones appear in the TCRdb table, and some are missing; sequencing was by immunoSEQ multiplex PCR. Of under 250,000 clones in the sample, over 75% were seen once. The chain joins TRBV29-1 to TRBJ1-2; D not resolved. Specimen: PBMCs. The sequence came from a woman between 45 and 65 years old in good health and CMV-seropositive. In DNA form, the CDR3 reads TGCAGCGTTGCCCAGACTTCTGGCTATGGCTACACCTTC. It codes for CSVAQTSGYGYTF.